This T cell receptor beta chain was identified during a study of T-cell memory formation after mild COVID-19. Regarding the study as a whole: Memory sampled before infection contained some responding clones, suggesting cross-reactive memory joined.

A few counts support this clonotype. Antigen: not known. The CDR3 spans 14 residues. Trimming took 5 bases from V and 7 from J, leaving 16 bases between them. Germline V gene lookup returns CDR1 MDHEN and CDR2 SYDVKM. TCRdb re-called the 5' RACE reads with MiXCR, one entry per CDR3 protein. The sample lists 380,000 or so distinct CDR3 sequences; roughly an eighth were seen once. V and J are TRBV28 and TRBJ2-3, with D tentatively TRBD2 (7 bases). The specimen sequenced was PBMCs or a T cell subset sorted from them (not recorded which). This clonotype originated in a man between 18 and 29 years old who had mild COVID-19 (a few samples of this study predate the infection). Cell type and time point are not known. The chain's CDR3 is CASSPWGGVNTQYF. The CDR3 DNA reads as TGTGCCAGCAGTCCATGGGGGGGCGTAAATACGCAGTATTTT.